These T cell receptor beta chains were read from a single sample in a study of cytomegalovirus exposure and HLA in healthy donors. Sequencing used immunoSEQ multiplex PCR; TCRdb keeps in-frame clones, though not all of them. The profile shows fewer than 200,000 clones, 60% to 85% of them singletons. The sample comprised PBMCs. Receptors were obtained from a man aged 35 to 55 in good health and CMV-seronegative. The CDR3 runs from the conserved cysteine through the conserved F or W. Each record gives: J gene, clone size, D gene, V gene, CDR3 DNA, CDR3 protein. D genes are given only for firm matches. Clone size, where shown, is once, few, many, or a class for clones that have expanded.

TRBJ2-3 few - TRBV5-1 TGCGCCAGCAGTGGGGCACAAGGCACAGATACGCAGTATTTT CASSGAQGTDTQYF
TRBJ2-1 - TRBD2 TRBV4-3 TGCGCCAGCAGCCAAGAAGTCGGGGGGGCCTGGAATGAGCAGTTCTTC CASSQEVGGAWNEQFF
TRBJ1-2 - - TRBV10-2 TGCGCCAGCAGTGTCGTCGGGAACTATGGCTACACCTTC CASSVVGNYGYTF
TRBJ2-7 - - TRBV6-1 TGTGCCAGCAGTGAAACCCAAGTCACTAGCGAGCAGTACTTC CASSETQVTSEQYF
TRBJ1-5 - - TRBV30 TGTGCCTGGAACGCAGGCAATCAGCCCCAGCATTTT CAWNAGNQPQHF
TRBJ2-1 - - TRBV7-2 TGTGCCAGCAGGCCCTTCATGGCTAGTGATGAGCAGTTCTTC CASRPFMASDEQFF
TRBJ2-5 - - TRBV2 TGTGCCAGCGATCAGGCTCTCCAAGAGACCCAGTACTTC CASDQALQETQYF
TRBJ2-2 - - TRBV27 TGTGCCAGCAGTTTAGAGACAGACACCGGGGAGCTGTTTTTT CASSLETDTGELFF
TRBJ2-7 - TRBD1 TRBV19 TGTGCCAGTAGTAAGGACAGGGGGCTCAACGAGCAGTACTTC CASSKDRGLNEQYF
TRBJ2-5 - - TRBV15 TGTGCCACCAGCAGAGATATTTCAAACGGAGAGACCCAGTACTTC CATSRDISNGETQYF
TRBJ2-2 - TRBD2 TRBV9 TGTGCCAGCAGCCCCCGGGAGGGGTCAACCGGGGAGCTGTTTTTT CASSPREGSTGELFF
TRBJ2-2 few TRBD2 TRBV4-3 TGCGCCAGCAGCCAAGATAGGTCGGGGGGCGGGGAGCTGTTTTTT CASSQDRSGGGELFF
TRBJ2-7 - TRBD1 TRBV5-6 TGTGCCAGCAGCTTTGGGACAGGGAGCATAGGAGGCGAGCAGTACTTC CASSFGTGSIGGEQYF
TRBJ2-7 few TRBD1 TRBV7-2 TGTGCCAGCAGCCTGACGACAGGGAACGACGAGCAGTACTTC CASSLTTGNDEQYF
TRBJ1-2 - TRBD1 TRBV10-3 TGTGCCATCGAAGGGGACAGGGGAACTAACTATGGCTACACCTTC CAIEGDRGTNYGYTF
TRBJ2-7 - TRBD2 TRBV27 TGTGCCAGCAGTTTATCGTGGCAACCGGGACTAGCGACTCTATCTTTCCACGAGCAGTACTTC CASSLSWQPGLATLSFHEQYF
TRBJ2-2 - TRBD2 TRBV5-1 TGCGCCAGCAGCCTCACCTCTAGCGGGGGGGCGAACACCGGGGAGCTGTTTTTT CASSLTSSGGANTGELFF
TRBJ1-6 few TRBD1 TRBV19 TGTGCCAGTAGTATAAAACAGGGGATTTATAATTCACCCCTCCACTTT CASSIKQGIYNSPLHF
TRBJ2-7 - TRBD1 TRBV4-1 TGCGCCAGCAGCCATGGGACAGACTACGAGCAGTACTTC CASSHGTDYEQYF
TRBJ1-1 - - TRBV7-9 TGTGCCAGCAGCATACCGGGACTCGAAAGCACTGAAGCTTTCTTT CASSIPGLESTEAFF
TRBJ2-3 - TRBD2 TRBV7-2 TGTGCCAGCAGCTCGACTAGCGGGAGGAGGGGCGATACGCAGTATTTT CASSSTSGRRGDTQYF
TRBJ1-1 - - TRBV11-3 TGTGCCAGCAGCCTTAACACTGAAGCTTTCTTT CASSLNTEAFF
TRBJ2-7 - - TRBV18 TGTGCCAGCTCACCTGGCGGGGACGGGCAGTACTTC CASSPGGDGQYF
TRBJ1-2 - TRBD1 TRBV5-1 TGCGCCAGCAGCTTTTCTGGGACAGGGTCGAATGGCTACACCTTC CASSFSGTGSNGYTF
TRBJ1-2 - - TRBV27 TGTGCCAGTCATGGGACAAGCGACTATGGCTACACCTTC CASHGTSDYGYTF
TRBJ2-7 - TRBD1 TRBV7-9 TGTGCCAGCAGCCCCATCCGGGACAGGGGGGTCGAGCAGTACTTC CASSPIRDRGVEQYF
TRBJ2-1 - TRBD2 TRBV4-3 TGCGCCAGCAGCCATGGCGGGGGCAATGAGCAGTTCTTC CASSHGGGNEQFF
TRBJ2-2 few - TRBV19 TGTGCCAGTAGTATCGCCAGTTACACCGGGGAGCTGTTTTTT CASSIASYTGELFF
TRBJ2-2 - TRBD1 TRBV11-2 TGTGCCAGCAGCCAGGACAGGGCGTCCGGGGAGCTGTTTTTT CASSQDRASGELFF
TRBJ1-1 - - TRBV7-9 TGTGCCAGCAGCTCTTGGGGCGGGGAGAACACTGAAGCTTTCTTT CASSSWGGENTEAFF
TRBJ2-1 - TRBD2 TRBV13 TGTGCCAGCAGCTTAAGCCTAGCGGGAGGGTTTTACAATGAGCAGTTCTTC CASSLSLAGGFYNEQFF
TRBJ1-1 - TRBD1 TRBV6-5 TGTGCCAGCAACGGACAGGGCCGTGAGAACACTGAAGCTTTCTTT CASNGQGRENTEAFF
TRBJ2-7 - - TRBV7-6 TGTGCCAGTGGTCACTTCTCCTACGAGCAGTACTTC CASGHFSYEQYF
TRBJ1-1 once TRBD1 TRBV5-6 TGTGCCAGCAGCTTGGCCAGGGGGGCCGAAGCTTTCTTT CASSLARGAEAFF
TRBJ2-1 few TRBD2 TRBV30 TGTGCCTGGAGTGGGGTGAGCGGGAGGGAACAAGAGCAGTTCTTC CAWSGVSGREQEQFF
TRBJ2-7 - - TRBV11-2 TGTGCCAGCAGCCCGGGGAGGTTCTTCGAGCAGTACTTC CASSPGRFFEQYF
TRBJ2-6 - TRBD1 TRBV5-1 TGCGCCAGCAGCTTGGCCGGGACAGGTACTTCTGCTGGGGCCAACGTCCTGACTTTC CASSLAGTGTSAGANVLTF
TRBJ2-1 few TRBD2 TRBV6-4 TGTGCCAGCAGTACCGAACTAGCGGGAGGTCGTAATGAGCAGTTCTTC CASSTELAGGRNEQFF
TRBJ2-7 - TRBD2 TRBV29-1 TGCAGCGTGACTAGCGGGGGAGATGACGAGCAGTACTTC CSVTSGGDDEQYF
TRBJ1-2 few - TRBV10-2 TGCGCCAGCAGTGCGCCCGGGACAATGGGTGGCTACACCTTC CASSAPGTMGGYTF
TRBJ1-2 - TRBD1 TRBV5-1 TGCGCCAGCAGCCCCCCCGACAGGGCGTATGGCTACACCTTC CASSPPDRAYGYTF
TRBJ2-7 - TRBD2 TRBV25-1 TGTGCCAGCAGTGGGCCGGGGGGAAACGAGCAGTACTTC CASSGPGGNEQYF
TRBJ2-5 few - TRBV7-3 TGTGCCAGCAGCTTAGGGTGGGCGGGTGGTGAGACCCAGTACTTC CASSLGWAGGETQYF
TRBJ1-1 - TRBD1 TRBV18 TGTGCCAGCTCACTAAAACGGGACAGGGGGCTGAACACTGAAGCTTTCTTT CASSLKRDRGLNTEAFF
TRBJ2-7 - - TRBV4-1 TGCGCCAGCAGCCAAGTGCCAGGGGGGTCCTACGAGCAGTACTTC CASSQVPGGSYEQYF
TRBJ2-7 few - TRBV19 TGTGCCAGTAGGGGGGCAGCAGGGGTACACGAGCAGTACTTC CASRGAAGVHEQYF
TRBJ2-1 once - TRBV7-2 TGTGCCAGCAGCGAAGGAGTACAGGCTAACAATGAGCAGTTCTTC CASSEGVQANNEQFF
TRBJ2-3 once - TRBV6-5 TGTGCCAGCAGGACAAAGGATACGCAGTATTTT CASRTKDTQYF
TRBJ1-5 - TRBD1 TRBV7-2 TGTGCCAGCAGCTTAACCCGGAACACAGGGGCCAATCAGCCCCAGCATTTT CASSLTRNTGANQPQHF